A selection of T cell receptor beta chains follows, all from one sample in a study of CD8 T cells in ankylosing spondylitis. TCRdb fed the 5' RACE reads into MiXCR, producing one record per CDR3 protein. The repertoire holds about 240,000 distinct CDR3 sequences, with around 25% as singletons. Material for sequencing was blood, either unsorted or a sorted T cell fraction (not recorded which). All receptors come from a male donor with ankylosing spondylitis or in good health (not recorded which). CDR3s include the opening cysteine and the closing phenylalanine or tryptophan. The D gene is left open where the match is weak. Some rows have no size entry. The others give once, few or many, or a class for an expanded clone.

TRBJ1-2,TRBV18,.,many,TGTGCCAGCTCACGTAGCCGAGGGGAAACCAACTATGGCTACACCTTC,CASSRSRGETNYGYTF
TRBJ2-5,TRBV5-1,.,.,TGCGCCAGCAGCCCGGAGGCCTACCAGGAGACCCAGTACTTC,CASSPEAYQETQYF
TRBJ1-1,TRBV20-1,TRBD1,few,TGCAGTGCTAGGGAGGGGGCGGGCACTGAAGCTTTCTTT,CSAREGAGTEAFF
TRBJ2-1,TRBV5-5,.,few,TGTGCCAGCAGCTTGACTCCGGGGGAGGTCAATGAGCAGTTCTTC,CASSLTPGEVNEQFF
TRBJ2-7,TRBV27,.,.,TGTGCCAGCAGTCACCCCTACAGGGAGATAACCTACGAGCAGTACTTC,CASSHPYREITYEQYF
TRBJ2-2,TRBV29-1,.,.,TGCAGCGTTGATGTAGGTAGCGGGGAGCTGTTTTTT,CSVDVGSGELFF
TRBJ2-6,TRBV24-1,.,many,TGTGCCACCAGTGACATGGACTCTGGGGCCAACGTCCTGACTTTC,CATSDMDSGANVLTF
TRBJ2-3,TRBV12-3/TRBV12-4,TRBD2,many,TGTGCCAGCAGTTTCCGCGGGGGGCGCACAGATACGCAGTATTTT,CASSFRGGRTDTQYF
TRBJ2-5,TRBV7-6,.,many,TGTGCCAGCAGCCCTTTTGGCGGGGAGACCCAGTACTTC,CASSPFGGETQYF
TRBJ2-5,TRBV7-9,.,.,TGTGCCAGCAGCCCCCCCCCCGCTGGGGAGACCCAGTACTTC,CASSPPPAGETQYF